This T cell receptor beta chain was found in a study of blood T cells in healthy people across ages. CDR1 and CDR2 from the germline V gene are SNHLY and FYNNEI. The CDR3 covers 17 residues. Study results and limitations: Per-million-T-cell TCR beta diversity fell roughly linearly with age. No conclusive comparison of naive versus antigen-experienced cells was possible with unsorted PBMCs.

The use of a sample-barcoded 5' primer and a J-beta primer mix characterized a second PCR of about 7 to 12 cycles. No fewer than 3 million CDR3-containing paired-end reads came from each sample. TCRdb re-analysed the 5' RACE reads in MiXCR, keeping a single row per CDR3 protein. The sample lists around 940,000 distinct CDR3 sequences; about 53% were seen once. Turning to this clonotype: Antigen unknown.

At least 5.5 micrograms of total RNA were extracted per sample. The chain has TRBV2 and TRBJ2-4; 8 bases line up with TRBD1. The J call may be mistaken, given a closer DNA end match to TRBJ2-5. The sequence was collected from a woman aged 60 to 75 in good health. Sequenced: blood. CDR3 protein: CASSEGTGLLIQETQYF. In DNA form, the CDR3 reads TGTGCCAGCAGTGAAGGGACAGGGCTACTAATCCAAGAGACCCAGTACTTC.